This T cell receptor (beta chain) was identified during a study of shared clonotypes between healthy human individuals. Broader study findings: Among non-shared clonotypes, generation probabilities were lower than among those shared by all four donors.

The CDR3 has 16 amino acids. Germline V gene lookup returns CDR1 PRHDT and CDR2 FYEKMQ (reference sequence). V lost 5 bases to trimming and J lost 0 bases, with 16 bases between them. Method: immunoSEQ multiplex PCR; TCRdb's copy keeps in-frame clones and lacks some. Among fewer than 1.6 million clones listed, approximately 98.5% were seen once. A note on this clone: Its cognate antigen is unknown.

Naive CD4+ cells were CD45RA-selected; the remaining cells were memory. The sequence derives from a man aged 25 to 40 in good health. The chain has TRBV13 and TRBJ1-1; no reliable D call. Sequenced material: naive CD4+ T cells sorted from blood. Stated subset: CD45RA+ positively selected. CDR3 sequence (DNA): TGTGCCAGCAGCCCCCAAGCAGCGGCTATGAACACTGAAGCTTTCTTT. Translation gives CASSPQAAAMNTEAFF.